Listed below are T cell receptor beta chains from one sample, sequenced in a study of blood T cell repertoires in COVID-19. Clones were sequenced by immunoSEQ multiplex PCR, and TCRdb holds only the in-frame ones, with some missing. The sample includes some 98,000 clones, around 80% of them seen just once. The sequenced material came from peripheral blood. The receptors come from a man aged 65-85 years with acute or convalescent COVID-19. Both conserved end residues are part of each CDR3. The order of the fields is J gene, D gene, V gene, clone size, CDR3 DNA, CDR3 protein. The D gene is left open where the match is weak. The size entry is marked missing in some rows and otherwise reads once, few, many or a size class.

j_gene: TRBJ2-7
d_gene: TRBD1
v_gene: TRBV11-2
abundance: -
CDR3nt: TGTGCCAGCAGCTTAGTCGGACAGGGGAGGGGATACGAGCAGTACTTC
CDR3aa: CASSLVGQGRGYEQYF

j_gene: TRBJ2-4
d_gene: TRBD2
v_gene: TRBV7-2
abundance: -
CDR3nt: TGTGCCAGCAGCTCCAACCTCGGGGCTAGCGGGGGCCTGGGGAACATTCAGTACTTC
CDR3aa: CASSSNLGASGGLGNIQYF

j_gene: TRBJ2-5
d_gene: TRBD2
v_gene: TRBV5-1
abundance: once
CDR3nt: TGCGCCAGCAGCCCGGGTGGTAGCGGGGGCGAGACCCAGTACTTC
CDR3aa: CASSPGGSGGETQYF

j_gene: TRBJ2-7
d_gene: TRBD1
v_gene: TRBV28
abundance: -
CDR3nt: TGTGCCAGCAGTCTAGGACAGGGCGGCTACGAGCAGTACTTC
CDR3aa: CASSLGQGGYEQYF

j_gene: TRBJ2-5
d_gene: -
v_gene: TRBV7-2
abundance: -
CDR3nt: TGTGCCAGCAGCTTTCCGGCTACGGCCACGGGAGAGACCCAGTACTTC
CDR3aa: CASSFPATATGETQYF

j_gene: TRBJ2-6
d_gene: -
v_gene: TRBV6-4
abundance: -
CDR3nt: TGTGCCAGCAGCCAAAACTCTGGGGCCAACGTCCTGACTTTC
CDR3aa: CASSQNSGANVLTF

j_gene: TRBJ1-5
d_gene: TRBD1
v_gene: TRBV28
abundance: once
CDR3nt: TGTGCCAGCAGAGACGTCACAGGGGGCGGGCAGCCCCAGCATTTT
CDR3aa: CASRDVTGGGQPQHF

j_gene: TRBJ2-1
d_gene: TRBD1
v_gene: TRBV29-1
abundance: -
CDR3nt: TGCAGCGTCCGAGGACAGGGGCGCTGGGATGAGCAGTTCTTC
CDR3aa: CSVRGQGRWDEQFF

j_gene: TRBJ1-1
d_gene: -
v_gene: TRBV29-1
abundance: -
CDR3nt: TGCAGCGCTGGCCGGGAAAGCACTGAAGCTTTCTTT
CDR3aa: CSAGRESTEAFF

j_gene: TRBJ1-4
d_gene: -
v_gene: TRBV9
abundance: -
CDR3nt: TGTGCCAGCAGCGTATCCCAGGGGATAGGCGAAAAACTGTTTTTT
CDR3aa: CASSVSQGIGEKLFF

j_gene: TRBJ2-3
d_gene: TRBD2
v_gene: TRBV30
abundance: -
CDR3nt: TGTGCCTGGAGCCGGGAGGGAAGCACAGATACGCAGTATTTT
CDR3aa: CAWSREGSTDTQYF

j_gene: TRBJ1-1
d_gene: -
v_gene: TRBV6-5
abundance: -
CDR3nt: TGTGCCAGCACGTTTGCCCTAAACACTGAAGCTTTCTTT
CDR3aa: CASTFALNTEAFF

j_gene: TRBJ1-5
d_gene: TRBD1
v_gene: TRBV6-5
abundance: -
CDR3nt: TGTGCCAGCACTTGGGACAGGATGAATCAGCCCCAGCATTTT
CDR3aa: CASTWDRMNQPQHF

j_gene: TRBJ2-7
d_gene: -
v_gene: TRBV21-1
abundance: -
CDR3nt: TGTGCCAGCAGCAAAGGGGATAGACTAGCGGGGTCCTACGAGCAGTACTTC
CDR3aa: CASSKGDRLAGSYEQYF

j_gene: TRBJ1-1
d_gene: -
v_gene: TRBV19
abundance: -
CDR3nt: TGTGCCAGTACCAGCGGAGGGAGTAACACTGAAGCTTTCTTT
CDR3aa: CASTSGGSNTEAFF

j_gene: TRBJ1-2
d_gene: -
v_gene: TRBV2
abundance: -
CDR3nt: TGTGCCAGCAGTTCCGGGACAAACTATGGCTACACCTTC
CDR3aa: CASSSGTNYGYTF

j_gene: TRBJ1-5
d_gene: TRBD1
v_gene: TRBV7-8
abundance: -
CDR3nt: TGTGCCAGCAGCCGGACAGGGGTTAATCAGCCCCAGCATTTT
CDR3aa: CASSRTGVNQPQHF

j_gene: TRBJ1-4
d_gene: -
v_gene: TRBV6-5
abundance: few
CDR3nt: TGTGCCAGCAGTTATTCCGGGGTCGGTGAAAAACTGTTTTTT
CDR3aa: CASSYSGVGEKLFF

j_gene: TRBJ2-1
d_gene: TRBD1
v_gene: TRBV29-1
abundance: -
CDR3nt: TGCAGCGTTGACTGGGACAGAACAACCTACAATGAGCAGTTCTTC
CDR3aa: CSVDWDRTTYNEQFF

j_gene: TRBJ1-5
d_gene: TRBD1
v_gene: TRBV6-5
abundance: -
CDR3nt: TGTGCCAGCAAACAGGGGGCTTCATTCAATCAGCCCCAGCATTTT
CDR3aa: CASKQGASFNQPQHF

j_gene: TRBJ2-6
d_gene: -
v_gene: TRBV28
abundance: -
CDR3nt: TGTGCCAGCAGTAGGGGTTCCTCTGGGGCCAACGTCCTGACTTTC
CDR3aa: CASSRGSSGANVLTF

j_gene: TRBJ1-3
d_gene: -
v_gene: TRBV4-3
abundance: -
CDR3nt: TGCGCCAGCAGCCATGAACCAAGAGGGGGAAGCGGAAACACCATATATTTT
CDR3aa: CASSHEPRGGSGNTIYF

j_gene: TRBJ2-3
d_gene: -
v_gene: TRBV3-1/TRBV3-2
abundance: -
CDR3nt: TGTGCCAGCAGCCAAGGTCCCAGGAGCACAGATACGCAGTATTTT
CDR3aa: CASSQGPRSTDTQYF

j_gene: TRBJ1-6
d_gene: -
v_gene: TRBV7-8
abundance: -
CDR3nt: TGTGCCAGCAGCTCCCTTCATGGGCAGAAAATTAATTCACCCCTCCACTTT
CDR3aa: CASSSLHGQKINSPLHF

j_gene: TRBJ1-2
d_gene: -
v_gene: TRBV11-2
abundance: -
CDR3nt: TGTGCCAGCAGCTTAGATCAGGTTGGCTACACCTTC
CDR3aa: CASSLDQVGYTF

j_gene: TRBJ1-5
d_gene: TRBD1
v_gene: TRBV15
abundance: -
CDR3nt: TGTGCCACCAGCAGATCAGGGGGACAGGGTGGCTATAGCAATCAGCCCCAGCATTTT
CDR3aa: CATSRSGGQGGYSNQPQHF

j_gene: TRBJ2-2
d_gene: TRBD1
v_gene: TRBV7-6
abundance: -
CDR3nt: TGTGCCAGCAGCCGCCAGAGACAGGGTTCCACCGGGGAGCTGTTTTTT
CDR3aa: CASSRQRQGSTGELFF

j_gene: TRBJ1-5
d_gene: -
v_gene: TRBV7-2
abundance: -
CDR3nt: TGTGCCAGCAGCTCCTCCGGGGGGAATCAGCCCCAGCATTTT
CDR3aa: CASSSSGGNQPQHF

j_gene: TRBJ2-7
d_gene: -
v_gene: TRBV6-5
abundance: once
CDR3nt: TGTGCCAGCAGTTATGATCGGGGAGCCTACGAGCAGTACTTC
CDR3aa: CASSYDRGAYEQYF

j_gene: TRBJ2-2
d_gene: -
v_gene: TRBV10-3
abundance: -
CDR3nt: TGTGCCATCAGTGATCAGGGGGGCGACACCGGGGAGCTGTTTTTT
CDR3aa: CAISDQGGDTGELFF

j_gene: TRBJ1-2
d_gene: TRBD1
v_gene: TRBV27
abundance: -
CDR3nt: TGTGCCAGCAGCCCCCTGGGACAGGGTCTTCCGCATGGCTACACCTTC
CDR3aa: CASSPLGQGLPHGYTF

j_gene: TRBJ2-3
d_gene: -
v_gene: TRBV6-6
abundance: few
CDR3nt: TGTGCCAGCAGGGATCGGAGAGCAGATACGCAGTATTTT
CDR3aa: CASRDRRADTQYF

j_gene: TRBJ1-3
d_gene: -
v_gene: TRBV5-1
abundance: once
CDR3nt: TGCGCCAGCAGCTTGGAATTTAGCTCTGGAAACACCATATATTTT
CDR3aa: CASSLEFSSGNTIYF

j_gene: TRBJ2-7
d_gene: -
v_gene: TRBV19
abundance: -
CDR3nt: TGTGCCAGTAGCAAAAACAGGGAGCTTTCCTACGAGCAGTACTTC
CDR3aa: CASSKNRELSYEQYF

j_gene: TRBJ2-1
d_gene: -
v_gene: TRBV14
abundance: -
CDR3nt: TGTGCCAGCAGCCGAATCAGGGGAAACTCCTACAATGAGCAGTTCTTC
CDR3aa: CASSRIRGNSYNEQFF

j_gene: TRBJ1-4
d_gene: -
v_gene: TRBV30
abundance: few
CDR3nt: TGTGCCTGGAGTTCGTTCTTGGGGCGCTCCAGTGAAAAACTGTTTTTT
CDR3aa: CAWSSFLGRSSEKLFF

j_gene: TRBJ1-1
d_gene: TRBD1
v_gene: TRBV6-6
abundance: -
CDR3nt: TGTGCCAGCAGTTACGGACAGGGGATGAACACTGAAGCTTTCTTT
CDR3aa: CASSYGQGMNTEAFF

j_gene: TRBJ2-2
d_gene: TRBD1
v_gene: TRBV30
abundance: -
CDR3nt: TGTGCCTGGAGTGTACAGGGGTTGAGAACCGGGGAGCTGTTTTTT
CDR3aa: CAWSVQGLRTGELFF

j_gene: TRBJ1-4
d_gene: -
v_gene: TRBV19
abundance: -
CDR3nt: TGTGCCAGTAGTAGGACAGCAACTAATGAAAAACTGTTTTTT
CDR3aa: CASSRTATNEKLFF

j_gene: TRBJ2-1
d_gene: -
v_gene: TRBV30
abundance: -
CDR3nt: TGTGCCTGGAGTGTTTATTCTCACAATGAGCAGTTCTTC
CDR3aa: CAWSVYSHNEQFF

j_gene: TRBJ2-5
d_gene: TRBD2
v_gene: TRBV3-1/TRBV3-2
abundance: -
CDR3nt: TGTGCCAGCAGCCAAACAACTAGCGGGGGGGTCGAGACCCAGTACTTC
CDR3aa: CASSQTTSGGVETQYF

j_gene: TRBJ2-3
d_gene: TRBD2
v_gene: TRBV3-1/TRBV3-2
abundance: -
CDR3nt: TGTGCCAGCAGCCAAGGGATCGGGGGGGCCCTGGATACGCAGTATTTT
CDR3aa: CASSQGIGGALDTQYF

j_gene: TRBJ2-3
d_gene: TRBD2
v_gene: TRBV7-6
abundance: once
CDR3nt: TGTGCCAGCAGCTTACGGGCTAGCGGTTACACAGATACGCAGTATTTT
CDR3aa: CASSLRASGYTDTQYF

j_gene: TRBJ2-7
d_gene: -
v_gene: TRBV19
abundance: -
CDR3nt: TGTGCCAGTAGTAGGACAGATCTAGAGCCTCCCTACGAGCAGTACTTC
CDR3aa: CASSRTDLEPPYEQYF

j_gene: TRBJ1-3
d_gene: -
v_gene: TRBV13
abundance: few
CDR3nt: TGTGCCAGCAGCATATTCGCTGGGGGCGCCGGAAACACCATATATTTT
CDR3aa: CASSIFAGGAGNTIYF

j_gene: TRBJ2-1
d_gene: -
v_gene: TRBV6-5
abundance: -
CDR3nt: TGTGCCAGCAAGCGGAATACAATTAGTGAGCAGTTCTTC
CDR3aa: CASKRNTISEQFF

j_gene: TRBJ1-4
d_gene: -
v_gene: TRBV5-4
abundance: -
CDR3nt: TGTGCCAGCAGCTTGTTCGCCTCCCGCGGGGCTGGTGAAAAACTGTTTTTT
CDR3aa: CASSLFASRGAGEKLFF

j_gene: TRBJ2-3
d_gene: -
v_gene: TRBV19
abundance: few
CDR3nt: TGTGCCAGTAGTATCGGTTTTGGCGGGACTTCCCCAGATACGCAGTATTTT
CDR3aa: CASSIGFGGTSPDTQYF

j_gene: TRBJ1-5
d_gene: -
v_gene: TRBV2
abundance: -
CDR3nt: TGTGCCAGCAGTGAAGCTTCGGTAGCCTGGCAGCCCCAGCATTTT
CDR3aa: CASSEASVAWQPQHF

j_gene: TRBJ1-2
d_gene: TRBD1
v_gene: TRBV9
abundance: -
CDR3nt: TGTGCCAGCAGCGTCCGGGACAGGGGCATGTATGGCTACACCTTC
CDR3aa: CASSVRDRGMYGYTF

j_gene: TRBJ1-6
d_gene: -
v_gene: TRBV2
abundance: -
CDR3nt: TGTGCCAGCAGGGCAGCGACCTTCTATAATTCACCCCTCCACTTT
CDR3aa: CASRAATFYNSPLHF

j_gene: TRBJ2-3
d_gene: -
v_gene: TRBV5-6
abundance: -
CDR3nt: TGTGCCAGCAGCTTCAGGGTGAGCACAGATACGCAGTATTTT
CDR3aa: CASSFRVSTDTQYF

j_gene: TRBJ1-1
d_gene: -
v_gene: TRBV2
abundance: -
CDR3nt: TGTGCCAGCCGCCTCGAGACTGCGAACACTGAAGCTTTCTTT
CDR3aa: CASRLETANTEAFF

j_gene: TRBJ1-2
d_gene: -
v_gene: TRBV7-9
abundance: -
CDR3nt: TGTGCCAGCAGCTTAATGCAGGGTGTTGTTAACTATGGCTACACCTTC
CDR3aa: CASSLMQGVVNYGYTF

j_gene: TRBJ1-3
d_gene: TRBD1
v_gene: TRBV25-1
abundance: -
CDR3nt: TGTGCCAGCAGCACAGGGGTTGAAAACACCATATATTTT
CDR3aa: CASSTGVENTIYF